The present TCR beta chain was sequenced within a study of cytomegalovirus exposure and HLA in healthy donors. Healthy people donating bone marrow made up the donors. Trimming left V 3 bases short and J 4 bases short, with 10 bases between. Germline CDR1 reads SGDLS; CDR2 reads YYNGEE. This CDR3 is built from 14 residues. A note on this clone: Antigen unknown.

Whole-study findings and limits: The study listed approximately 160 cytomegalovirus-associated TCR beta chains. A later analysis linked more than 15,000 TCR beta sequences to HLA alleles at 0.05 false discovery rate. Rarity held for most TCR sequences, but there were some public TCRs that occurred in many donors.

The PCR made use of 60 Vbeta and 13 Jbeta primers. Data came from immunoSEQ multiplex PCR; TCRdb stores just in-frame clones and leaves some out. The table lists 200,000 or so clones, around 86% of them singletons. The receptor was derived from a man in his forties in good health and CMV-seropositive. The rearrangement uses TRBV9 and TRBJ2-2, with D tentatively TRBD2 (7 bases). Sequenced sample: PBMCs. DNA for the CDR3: TGTGCCAGCAGCGATAGGGGGGGCACCGGGGAGCTGTTTTTT. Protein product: CASSDRGGTGELFF.